A single sample gave rise to the 3 T cell receptor beta chains below, sequenced in a study of beta chain features in type 1 diabetes. Every bit of the isolated RNA underwent reverse transcription, so sequencing read expressed TCRB transcripts. Method: immunoSEQ multiplex PCR; TCRdb's copy keeps in-frame clones and lacks some. The data hold 350,000 or so clones, with less than 20% observed a single time. Sequenced sample: naive CD4+ T cells from blood. The receptors shown here come from a woman aged 18-29 years in good health.

This clone was counted a few times. V gene TRBV29-1 combines with J gene TRBJ1-2; TRBD1 is a possible D gene (5 bases). Trimming took 7 bases from V and 3 from J, leaving 18 bases between them. Germline CDR1 and CDR2: SQVTM and ANQGSEA. CDR3 length: 14 amino acids. The CDR3 loop is CSAPGGASDYGYTF. As DNA, the CDR3 is TGCAGCGCTCCGGGAGGGGCCTCTGACTATGGCTACACCTTC.

This clone was observed a few times. The chain carries TRBV30 and TRBJ2-7, with D possibly matching TRBD2 (5 bases). Germline-derived CDR1 and CDR2 are GTSNPN and SVGIG (reference sequence). V was pared by 7 bases and J by 6 bases, with 13 bases between. This CDR3 spans 11 amino acids. CDR3 amino acids: CAYTAATEQYF. As DNA, the CDR3 is TGTGCCTACACAGCGGCGACCGAGCAGTACTTC.

A few counts support this clone. The chain combines TRBV6-5 with TRBJ2-3; D is possibly TRBD2 (6 bases). V lost 5 bases, J lost 4 bases, and 16 bases lay in between. CDR1 and CDR2 (germline): MNHEY, SVGAGI. The CDR3 consists of 15 residues. Here the CDR3 reads CASSRSGTQADTQYF. The CDR3 DNA is TGTGCCAGCAGTAGATCCGGGACTCAGGCAGATACGCAGTATTTT.